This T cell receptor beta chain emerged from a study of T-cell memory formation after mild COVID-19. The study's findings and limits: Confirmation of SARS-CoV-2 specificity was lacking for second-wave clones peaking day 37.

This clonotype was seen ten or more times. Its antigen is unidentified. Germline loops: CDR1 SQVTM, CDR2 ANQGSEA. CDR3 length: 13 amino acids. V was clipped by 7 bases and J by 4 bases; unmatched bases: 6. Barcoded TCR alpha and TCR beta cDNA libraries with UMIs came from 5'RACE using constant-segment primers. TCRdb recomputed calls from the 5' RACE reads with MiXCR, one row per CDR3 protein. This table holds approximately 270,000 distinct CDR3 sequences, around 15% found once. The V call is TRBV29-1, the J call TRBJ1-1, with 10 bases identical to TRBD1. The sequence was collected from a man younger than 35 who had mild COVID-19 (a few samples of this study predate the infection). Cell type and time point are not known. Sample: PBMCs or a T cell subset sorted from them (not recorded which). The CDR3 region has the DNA TGCAGCGCAGGACAGGGGGTAGCCACTGAAGCTTTCTTT. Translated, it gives CSAGQGVATEAFF.